This TCR beta chain was observed in a study of shared clonotypes between healthy human individuals. Germline CDR1 and CDR2: LNHNV and YYDKDF (reference sequence). The ends were cut back, 0 bases at V and 11 bases at J, with 22 bases in the middle. This CDR3 is 16 amino acids long. In the original workflow: Junction-only immunoSEQ sequences carried no quality scores, so filtering differed. Clones were sequenced by immunoSEQ multiplex PCR, and TCRdb holds only the in-frame ones, with some missing. The V and J calls and the clone size are those of that table, but D and trimming were determined from the DNA. The sample includes about 1.1 million clones, around 82% of them seen just once. Overall study findings and caveats: Represented diversity, genetic and exposure-history alike, was limited by few donors.

Comments on this clone: Its antigen remains unidentified.

J is TRBJ2-5 and V is TRBV15, with D tentatively TRBD1 (6 bases). Sample: memory CD4+ T cells from PBMCs. Subset noted: CD45RA-negative fraction. The source of this sequence is a man between 18 and 35 years old in good health. Some clones in this sample may be carry-over from other donors' samples. The CDR3 sequence: CATSRDDQPWDTEQYF. CDR3 bases: TGTGCCACCAGCAGAGATGATCAACCGTGGGACACGGAGCAGTACTTC.